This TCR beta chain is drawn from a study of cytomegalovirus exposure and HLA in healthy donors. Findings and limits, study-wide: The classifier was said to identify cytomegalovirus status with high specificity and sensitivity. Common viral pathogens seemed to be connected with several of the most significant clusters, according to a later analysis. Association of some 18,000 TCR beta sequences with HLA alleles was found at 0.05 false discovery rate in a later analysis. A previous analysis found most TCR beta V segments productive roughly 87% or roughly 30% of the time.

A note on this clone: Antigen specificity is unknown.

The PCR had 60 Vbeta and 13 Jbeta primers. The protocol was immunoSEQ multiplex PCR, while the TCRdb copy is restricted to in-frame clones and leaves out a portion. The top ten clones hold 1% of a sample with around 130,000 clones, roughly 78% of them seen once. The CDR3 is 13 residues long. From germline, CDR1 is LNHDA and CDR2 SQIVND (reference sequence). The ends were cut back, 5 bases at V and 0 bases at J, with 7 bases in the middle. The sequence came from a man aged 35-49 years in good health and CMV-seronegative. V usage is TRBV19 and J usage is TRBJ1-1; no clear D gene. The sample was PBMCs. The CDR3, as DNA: TGTGCCAGTAGTGTACAGCTGAACACTGAAGCTTTCTTT. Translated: CASSVQLNTEAFF.